This TCR beta chain was sequenced for a study of T cells after yellow fever vaccination. General study points: The study re-detected most primary-vaccination clones after the booster (96% CD4, around 90% CD8). Clonotypes shared by both compartments, CD4 and CD8, made up a small share. Sorted repertoires could include abundant contaminating clonotypes from bulk cells.

Per the germline V gene, CDR1 is SGHTA and CDR2 is FQGTGA. Deletions cut 5 bases from V and 0 bases from J, with 11 bases between. The CDR3 extends over 14 amino acids. This clonotype occurred many times. Its cognate antigen is unknown. Template-switching 5'RACE yielded the TCR cDNA; a universal primer site and UMIs were added in the process. TCRdb re-called the 5' RACE reads with MiXCR, one entry per CDR3 protein. The sample includes under 250,000 distinct CDR3 sequences, 2.5% to 3.5% of them seen just once. The clonotype was recovered from a man between 18 and 29 years old who received the YFV17D yellow fever vaccine. J is TRBJ2-7 and V is TRBV7-3; D is perhaps TRBD1 (7 bases). The specimen was CD4+ T cells sorted from PBMCs, collected 10 days after the yellow fever booster vaccination. Here the CDR3 reads CASSPGGPSYEQYF. The CDR3 bases are TGTGCCAGCAGCCCAGGGGGGCCCTCCTACGAGCAGTACTTC.